The 3 T cell receptor beta chains given below trace back to one sample, sequenced in a study of T cell changes during pregnancy in multiple sclerosis. Only in-frame clones appear in the TCRdb table, and some are missing; sequencing was by immunoSEQ multiplex PCR. The sample includes about 83,000 clones, roughly nine tenths of them seen just once. Sample: PBMCs, taken in the first trimester of pregnancy. Receptor source: a female donor in good health, serving as a control in a pregnancy study. Some clones in this sample may be carry-over from other donors' samples.

The chain employs TRBV11-2 and TRBJ1-6, with D hard to call. Trimming removed 5 bases at V and 15 bases at J, with 20 bases between. Per the germline V gene, CDR1 is SGHAT and CDR2 is FQNNGV. CDR3 length: 14 amino acids. This CDR3 is CASSASGPVRILHF. In DNA, the CDR3 is TGTGCCAGCAGCGCGAGCGGCCCCGTTAGGATCCTCCACTTT.

This chain joins TRBV5-1 and TRBJ2-7; 7 positions match TRBD2. Germline-derived CDR1 and CDR2 are SGHRS and YFSETQ. Unmatched junction bases numbered 8, after V lost 6 bases and J lost 5 bases. The length of the CDR3 is 13 residues. CDR3 amino acids: CASTRTGGNEQYF. The CDR3 DNA is TGCGCCAGCACCAGGACGGGAGGTAACGAGCAGTACTTC.

V gene TRBV28 combines with J gene TRBJ1-1; D is unclear. The V gene lost 2 bases and the J gene lost 1 base, with 8 bases spanning the gap. This CDR3 is 14 amino acids long. Germline V gives CDR1 MDHEN, CDR2 SYDVKM. This CDR3 is CASSLPPGNTEAFF. Written as DNA, the CDR3 is TGTGCCAGCAGTTTACCCCCCGGGAACACTGAAGCTTTCTTT.